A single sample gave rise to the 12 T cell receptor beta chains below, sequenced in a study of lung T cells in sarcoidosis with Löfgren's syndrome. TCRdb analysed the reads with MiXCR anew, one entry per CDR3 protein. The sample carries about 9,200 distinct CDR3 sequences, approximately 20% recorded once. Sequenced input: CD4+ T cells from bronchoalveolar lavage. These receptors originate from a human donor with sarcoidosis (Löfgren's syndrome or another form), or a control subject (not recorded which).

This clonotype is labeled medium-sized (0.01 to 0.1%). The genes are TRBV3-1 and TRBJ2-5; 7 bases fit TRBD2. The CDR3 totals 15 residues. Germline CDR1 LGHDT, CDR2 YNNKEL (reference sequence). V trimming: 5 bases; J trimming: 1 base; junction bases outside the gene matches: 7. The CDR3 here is CASSSRLAFQETQYF. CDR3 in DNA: TGTGCCAGCAGCTCCCGACTAGCCTTCCAAGAGACCCAGTACTTC.

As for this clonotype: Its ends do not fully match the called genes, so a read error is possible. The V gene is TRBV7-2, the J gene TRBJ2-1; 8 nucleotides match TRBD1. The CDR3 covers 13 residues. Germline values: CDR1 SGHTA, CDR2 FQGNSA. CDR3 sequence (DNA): TGTGCCAGCGGCCCCACCCGAGGACAGGGCGAGCTCTTC. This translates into CASGPTRGQGELF.

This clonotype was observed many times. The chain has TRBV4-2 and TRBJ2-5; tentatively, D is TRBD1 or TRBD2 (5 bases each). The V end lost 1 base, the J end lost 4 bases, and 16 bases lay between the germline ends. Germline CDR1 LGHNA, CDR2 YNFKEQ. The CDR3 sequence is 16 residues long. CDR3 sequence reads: CASSQGAGTMIETQYF. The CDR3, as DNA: TGTGCCAGCAGCCAAGGAGCCGGGACGATGATAGAGACCCAGTACTTC.

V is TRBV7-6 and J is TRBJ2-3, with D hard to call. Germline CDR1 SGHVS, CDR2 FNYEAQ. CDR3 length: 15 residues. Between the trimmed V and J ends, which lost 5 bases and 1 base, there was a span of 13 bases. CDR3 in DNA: TGTGCCAGCAGCAAGTCGGGCTGGGGCACAGATACGCAGTATTTT. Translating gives CASSKSGWGTDTQYF.

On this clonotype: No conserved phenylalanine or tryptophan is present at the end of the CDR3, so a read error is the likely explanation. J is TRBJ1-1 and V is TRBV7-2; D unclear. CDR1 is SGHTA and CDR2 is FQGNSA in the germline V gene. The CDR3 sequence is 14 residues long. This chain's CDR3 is CANSWKAGDTEAFI. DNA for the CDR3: TGTGCCAACAGCTGGAAGGCCGGGGACACTGAAGCTTTCATT.

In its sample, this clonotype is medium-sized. The CDR3 region has the DNA TGTGCCAGCTCGGCAGGGTCCTACAATGAGCAGTTCTTC. Amino acids: CASSAGSYNEQFF. This chain links TRBV7-8 with TRBJ2-1, with D possibly being TRBD1 (5 bases). Deletions cut 8 bases from V and 1 base from J, with 9 bases between. The CDR3 spans 13 residues. CDR1 SGHVS and CDR2 FQNEAQ come from the germline V gene.

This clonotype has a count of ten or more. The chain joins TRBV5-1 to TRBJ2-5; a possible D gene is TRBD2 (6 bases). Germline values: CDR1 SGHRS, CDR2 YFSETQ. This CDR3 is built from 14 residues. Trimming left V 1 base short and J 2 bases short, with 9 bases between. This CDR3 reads CASSLSLAQETQYF. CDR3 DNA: TGCGCCAGCAGCTTGTCACTAGCTCAAGAGACCCAGTACTTC.

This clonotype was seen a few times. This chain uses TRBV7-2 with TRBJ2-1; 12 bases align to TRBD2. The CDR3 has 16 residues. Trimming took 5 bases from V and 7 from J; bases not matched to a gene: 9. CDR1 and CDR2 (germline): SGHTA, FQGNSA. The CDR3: CASSTSSGGALNEQFF. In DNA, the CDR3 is TGTGCCAGCAGCACCTCTAGCGGGGGGGCCTTAAATGAGCAGTTCTTC.

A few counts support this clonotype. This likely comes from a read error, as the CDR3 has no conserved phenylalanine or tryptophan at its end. CDR3 protein: CNALPRVPWDQYL. CDR3 nucleotides: TGCAACGCCCTACCTAGGGTTCCTTGGGACCAGTACCTC. This rearrangement joins TRBV20-1 to TRBJ2-5; D unresolved. The length of the CDR3 is 13 residues. Germline CDR1 is DFQATT and CDR2 is SNEGSKA (reference sequence).

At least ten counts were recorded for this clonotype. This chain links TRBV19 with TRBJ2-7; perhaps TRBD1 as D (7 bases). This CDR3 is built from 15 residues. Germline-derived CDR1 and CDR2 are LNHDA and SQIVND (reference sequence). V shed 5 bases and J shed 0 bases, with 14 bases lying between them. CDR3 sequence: CASSPQGGGSYEQYF. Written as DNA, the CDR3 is TGTGCCAGTAGTCCCCAGGGGGGCGGCTCCTACGAGCAGTACTTC.

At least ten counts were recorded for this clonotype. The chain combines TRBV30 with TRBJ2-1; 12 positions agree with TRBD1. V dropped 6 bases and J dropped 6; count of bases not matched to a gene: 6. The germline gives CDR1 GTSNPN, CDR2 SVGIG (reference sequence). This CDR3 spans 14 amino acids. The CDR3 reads CACRRDRGRNEQFF. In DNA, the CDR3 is TGTGCCTGCCGAAGGGACAGGGGGCGCAATGAGCAGTTCTTC.

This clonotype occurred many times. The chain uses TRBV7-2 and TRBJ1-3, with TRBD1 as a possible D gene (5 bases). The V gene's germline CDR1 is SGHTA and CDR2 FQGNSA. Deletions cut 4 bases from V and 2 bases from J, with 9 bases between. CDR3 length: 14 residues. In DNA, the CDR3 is TGTGCCAGCAGCTCAACAGGTGCTGGAAACACCATATATTTT. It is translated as CASSSTGAGNTIYF. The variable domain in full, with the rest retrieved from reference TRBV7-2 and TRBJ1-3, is GAGVSQSPSNKVTEKGKDVELRCDPISGHTALYWYRQSLGQGLEFLIYFQGNSAPDKSGLPSDRFSAERTGGSVSTLTIQRTQQEDSAVYLCASSSTGAGNTIYFGEGSWLTVV.